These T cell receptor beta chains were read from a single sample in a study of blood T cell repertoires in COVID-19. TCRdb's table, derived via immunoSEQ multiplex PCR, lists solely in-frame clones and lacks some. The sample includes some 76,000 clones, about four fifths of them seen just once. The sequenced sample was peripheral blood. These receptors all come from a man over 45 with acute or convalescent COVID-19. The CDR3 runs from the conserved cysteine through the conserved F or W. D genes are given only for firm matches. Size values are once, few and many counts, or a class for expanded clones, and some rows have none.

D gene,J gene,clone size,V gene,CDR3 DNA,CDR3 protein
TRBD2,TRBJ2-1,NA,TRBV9,TGTGCCAGCAGCGTTCAGACTAGCGGGGGGTTTGAGCAGTTCTTC,CASSVQTSGGFEQFF
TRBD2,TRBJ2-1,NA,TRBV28,TGTGCCAGCAGTCTTTCGGGACTAGACAATGAGCAGTTCTTC,CASSLSGLDNEQFF
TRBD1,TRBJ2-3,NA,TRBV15,TGTGCCACCAGCAGGGACGCACGACAGGGAGGCACAGATACGCAGTATTTT,CATSRDARQGGTDTQYF
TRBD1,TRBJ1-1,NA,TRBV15,TGTGCCACCAGCAGAGCCGGGACAGGGGAGACTGAAGCTTTCTTT,CATSRAGTGETEAFF
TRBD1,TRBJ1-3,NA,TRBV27,TGTGCCAGCAGAAGACAGGGGTTAGGAAACACCATATATTTT,CASRRQGLGNTIYF
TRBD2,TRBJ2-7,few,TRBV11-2,TGTGCCAGCAATGCCGGGACTAGCGGGAGAGTCTACGAGCAGTACTTC,CASNAGTSGRVYEQYF
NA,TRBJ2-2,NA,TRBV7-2,TGTGCCAGCAGCCCATGGACTTCCGGGGAGCTGTTTTTT,CASSPWTSGELFF
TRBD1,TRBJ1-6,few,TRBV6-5,TGTGCCAGCTCTGAGGGGGACAGTAATTCACCCCTCCACTTT,CASSEGDSNSPLHF
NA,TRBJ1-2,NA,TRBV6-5,TGTGCCAGCAAGGCGGGGAGCTCCGGGGGCTACACCTTC,CASKAGSSGGYTF
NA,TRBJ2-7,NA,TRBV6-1,TGTGCCAGCAGTGACCCGTGGGGGGTTTCCAACTCCTACGAGCAGTACTTC,CASSDPWGVSNSYEQYF
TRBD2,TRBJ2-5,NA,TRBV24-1,TGTGCCACCTCGGGACTAGCGGGGACGGGGCAAGAGACCCAGTACTTC,CATSGLAGTGQETQYF
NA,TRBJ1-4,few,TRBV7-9,TGTGCCAGCAGCTTAGTAAGGGGCTCTAATGAAAAACTGTTTTTT,CASSLVRGSNEKLFF
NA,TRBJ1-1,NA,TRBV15,TGTGCCACCAGGGAGGACCTTCGGGGGACTGAAGCTTTCTTT,CATREDLRGTEAFF
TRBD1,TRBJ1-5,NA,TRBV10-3,TGTGCCATCAGTGAGTCGACAGGGTATCAGCCCCAGCATTTT,CAISESTGYQPQHF
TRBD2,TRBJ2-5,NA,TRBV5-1,TGCGCCAGCAGCCTGTCTACTAGCGGTAAAGAGACCCAGTACTTC,CASSLSTSGKETQYF
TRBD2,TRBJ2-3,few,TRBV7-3,TGTGCCAGCAGCGCCCGGGGGTCCCCTAGCGGGAGGGCCGCGGGGAGCACAGATACGCAGTATTTT,CASSARGSPSGRAAGSTDTQYF
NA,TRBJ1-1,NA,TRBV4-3,TGCGCCAGCAGCCAAGATGAGGGTGGGGTGAACACTGAAGCTTTCTTT,CASSQDEGGVNTEAFF
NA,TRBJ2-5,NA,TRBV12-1,TGTGCCAGCAGCTTTCTTAAAGGTAACAGGACTAACTCCGAGGAGACCCAGTACTTC,CASSFLKGNRTNSEETQYF
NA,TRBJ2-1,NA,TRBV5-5,TGTGCCAGCAGCTTTGCCGGGTTCGCGAATGAGCAGTTCTTC,CASSFAGFANEQFF
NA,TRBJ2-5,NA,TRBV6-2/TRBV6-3,TGTGCCAGCAGTTCGAACAGGGGGGGGTTCCTAGGGACCCAGTACTTC,CASSSNRGGFLGTQYF
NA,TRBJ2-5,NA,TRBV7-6,TGTGCCAGCACCCAAGGGGTACAAGAGACCCAGTACTTC,CASTQGVQETQYF
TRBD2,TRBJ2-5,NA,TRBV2,TGTGCCAGCAGTGAACGGCGGGAGGCCGGGGCCCAGTACTTC,CASSERREAGAQYF
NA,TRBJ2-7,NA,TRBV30,TGTGCCTGGAGTGTAGCAACCGATTCCTACGAGCAGTACTTC,CAWSVATDSYEQYF
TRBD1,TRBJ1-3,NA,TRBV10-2,TGCGCCAGCAGTGAGTCGCTGACAGGGGGAGGAAACACCATATATTTT,CASSESLTGGGNTIYF
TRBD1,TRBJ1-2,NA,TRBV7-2,TGTGCCAGCAGCTTACCCCGGGACAGGGGGCGGCTGGGCTACACCTTC,CASSLPRDRGRLGYTF